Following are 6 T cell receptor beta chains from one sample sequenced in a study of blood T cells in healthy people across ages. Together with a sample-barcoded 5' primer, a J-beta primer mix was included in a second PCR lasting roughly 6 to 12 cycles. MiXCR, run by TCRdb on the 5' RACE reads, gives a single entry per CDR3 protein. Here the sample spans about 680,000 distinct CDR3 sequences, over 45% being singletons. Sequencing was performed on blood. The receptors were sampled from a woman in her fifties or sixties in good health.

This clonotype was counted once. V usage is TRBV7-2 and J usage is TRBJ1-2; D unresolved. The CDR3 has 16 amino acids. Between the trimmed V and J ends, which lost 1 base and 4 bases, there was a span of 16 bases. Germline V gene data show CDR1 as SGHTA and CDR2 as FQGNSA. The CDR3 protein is CASSLESPQYAYGYTF. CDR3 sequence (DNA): TGTGCCAGCAGCTTAGAGTCCCCTCAGTATGCCTATGGCTACACCTTC.

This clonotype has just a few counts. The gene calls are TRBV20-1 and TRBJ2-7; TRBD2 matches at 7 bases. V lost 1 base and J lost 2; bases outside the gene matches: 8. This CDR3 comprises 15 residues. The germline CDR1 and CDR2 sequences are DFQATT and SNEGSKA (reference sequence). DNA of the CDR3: TGCAGTGCTAGAGGTGGGGCGGGAGCCACCTACGAGCAGTACTTC. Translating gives CSARGGAGATYEQYF.

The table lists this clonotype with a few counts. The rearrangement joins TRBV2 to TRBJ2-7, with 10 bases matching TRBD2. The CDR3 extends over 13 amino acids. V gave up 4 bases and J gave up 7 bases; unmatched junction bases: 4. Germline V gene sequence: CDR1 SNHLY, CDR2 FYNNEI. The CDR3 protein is CASSGASGSEQYF. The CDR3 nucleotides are TGTGCCAGCAGTGGGGCTAGCGGGAGTGAGCAGTACTTC.

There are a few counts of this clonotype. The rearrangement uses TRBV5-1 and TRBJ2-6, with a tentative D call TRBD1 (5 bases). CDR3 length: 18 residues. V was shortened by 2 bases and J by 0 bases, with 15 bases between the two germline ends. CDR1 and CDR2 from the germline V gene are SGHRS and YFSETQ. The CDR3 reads CASSLGQVTISGANVLTF. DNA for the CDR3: TGCGCCAGCAGCTTAGGACAAGTCACCATCTCTGGGGCCAACGTCCTGACTTTC. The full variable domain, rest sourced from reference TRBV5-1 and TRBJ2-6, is KAGVTQTPRYLIKTRGQQVTLSCSPISGHRSVSWYQQTPGQGLQFLFEYFSETQRNKGNFPGRFSGRQFSNSRSEMNVSTLELGDSALYLCASSLGQVTISGANVLTFGAGSRLTVL.

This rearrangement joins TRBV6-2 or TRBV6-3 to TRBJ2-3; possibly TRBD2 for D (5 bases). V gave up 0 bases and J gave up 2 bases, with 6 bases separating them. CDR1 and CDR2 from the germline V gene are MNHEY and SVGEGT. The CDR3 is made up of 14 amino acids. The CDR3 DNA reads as TGTGCCAGCAGTTACTCCGGGGACACAGATACGCAGTATTTT. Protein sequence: CASSYSGDTDTQYF.

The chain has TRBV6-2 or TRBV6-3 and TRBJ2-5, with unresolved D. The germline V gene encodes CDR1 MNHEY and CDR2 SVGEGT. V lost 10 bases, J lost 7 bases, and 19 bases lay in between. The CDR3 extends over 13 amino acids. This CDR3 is CATRGDPRGTQYF. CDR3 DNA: TGTGCCACCAGAGGAGACCCGAGAGGGACCCAGTACTTC.